The rows below give T cell receptor beta chains drawn from one sample of a study of beta chain features in type 1 diabetes. TCRdb keeps only in-frame clones here, not all; method: immunoSEQ multiplex PCR. The sample consists of 150,000 or so clones, almost 65% of them appearing once. The sample consisted of naive CD4+ T cells from blood. These receptors were obtained from a man aged 25-45 years with type 1 diabetes. The CDR3 runs from the conserved cysteine through the conserved F or W. D genes are given only for firm matches. The size field is filled for only some rows; it gives once, few, many or a size class.

d_call: -
clone_size: -
j_call: TRBJ2-6
v_call: TRBV2
cdr3_nt: TGTGCCAGCAGTGTGGGACGCTATAATGGGGCCAACGTCCTGACTTTC
cdr3_aa: CASSVGRYNGANVLTF

d_call: -
clone_size: -
j_call: TRBJ1-4
v_call: TRBV25-1
cdr3_nt: TGTGCCAGCAGTGAATTAGAGGTCCCTTCGAAACTGTTTTTT
cdr3_aa: CASSELEVPSKLFF

d_call: -
clone_size: -
j_call: TRBJ2-5
v_call: TRBV29-1
cdr3_nt: TGCAGCGTTGATGTCACAGGGAAAGAGACCCAGTACTTC
cdr3_aa: CSVDVTGKETQYF

d_call: TRBD1
clone_size: -
j_call: TRBJ2-1
v_call: TRBV29-1
cdr3_nt: TGCAGCGTGGGAAGCCGGGACAGGGTTAATGAGCAGTTCTTC
cdr3_aa: CSVGSRDRVNEQFF

d_call: -
clone_size: -
j_call: TRBJ2-7
v_call: TRBV2
cdr3_nt: TGTGCCAGTAAGTTTCTAGTCACCTCCTACGAGCAGTACTTC
cdr3_aa: CASKFLVTSYEQYF

d_call: -
clone_size: -
j_call: TRBJ2-3
v_call: TRBV29-1
cdr3_nt: TGCAGCGTTGCTGGGACCACAGATACGCAGTATTTT
cdr3_aa: CSVAGTTDTQYF

d_call: TRBD1
clone_size: once
j_call: TRBJ2-1
v_call: TRBV9
cdr3_nt: TGTGCCAGCAGCGTAACGTCAGGGGGTTACAATGAGCAGTTCTTC
cdr3_aa: CASSVTSGGYNEQFF

d_call: -
clone_size: -
j_call: TRBJ2-7
v_call: TRBV27
cdr3_nt: TGTGCCAGCAGTTTAGGCAGGAGCTCCTACGAGCAGTACTTC
cdr3_aa: CASSLGRSSYEQYF

d_call: -
clone_size: -
j_call: TRBJ1-1
v_call: TRBV4-1
cdr3_nt: TGCGCCAGCAGCCAAGAAAGGGCAGGGTCGGCTGAAGCTTTCTTT
cdr3_aa: CASSQERAGSAEAFF

d_call: -
clone_size: few
j_call: TRBJ2-3
v_call: TRBV7-2
cdr3_nt: TGTGCCAGCAGCTTAACGTACGGCACAGATACGCAGTATTTT
cdr3_aa: CASSLTYGTDTQYF

d_call: -
clone_size: few
j_call: TRBJ2-7
v_call: TRBV10-3
cdr3_nt: TGTGCCATCAGTGAGCACGGGGTCGAGCAGTACTTC
cdr3_aa: CAISEHGVEQYF

d_call: -
clone_size: -
j_call: TRBJ2-1
v_call: TRBV5-6
cdr3_nt: TGTGCCAGCAGCTGGGGGACTGGTTCCTACAATGAGCAGTTCTTC
cdr3_aa: CASSWGTGSYNEQFF

d_call: -
clone_size: -
j_call: TRBJ1-3
v_call: TRBV4-3
cdr3_nt: TGCGCCAGCAGCCAAGATTCAGGGTTAGCTGGAAACACCATATATTTT
cdr3_aa: CASSQDSGLAGNTIYF

d_call: -
clone_size: -
j_call: TRBJ2-3
v_call: TRBV7-2
cdr3_nt: TGTGCCAGCAGCTCGACTAGGTCGCAGTATTTT
cdr3_aa: CASSSTRSQYF

d_call: -
clone_size: few
j_call: TRBJ2-5
v_call: TRBV5-1
cdr3_nt: TGCGCCAGCAGCTTTGCAGAGACCCAGTACTTC
cdr3_aa: CASSFAETQYF

d_call: -
clone_size: -
j_call: TRBJ2-5
v_call: TRBV15
cdr3_nt: TGTGCCACCAGCAGAGATCGCAGGGCGGAGACCCAGTACTTC
cdr3_aa: CATSRDRRAETQYF